These 8 T cell receptor beta chains were sequenced from one sample in a study of metastatic and nonmetastatic thyroid tumors. Thyroid surgery took place with no prior treatment in any patient. TCRdb re-called the PCR reads through MiXCR. Of around 45,000 clones listed, 3% to 3.5% are singletons. The sample taken for sequencing was blood. All receptors derive from a female donor with papillary thyroid cancer or a benign thyroid nodule (not recorded which). Some clones in this sample may be carry-over from other donors' samples.

This clone was observed a handful of times. The chain carries TRBV6-1 and TRBJ1-5, with D tentatively TRBD1 (6 bases). Germline V gene data show CDR1 as MNHNS and CDR2 as SASEGT. There are 16 residues in the CDR3. V lost 1 base, J lost 3 bases, and 13 bases lay in between. Here the CDR3 reads CASSEGKGGYNQPQHF. The CDR3 region has the DNA TGTGCCAGCAGTGAAGGCAAGGGGGGATACAATCAGCCCCAGCATTTT.

This clone was counted at least ten times. V is TRBV6-4 and J is TRBJ2-7; D not certain. The CDR3 loop spans 11 amino acids. Trimming shortened V by 3 bases and J by 5 bases, and 5 bases separated the two germline ends. CDR1 and CDR2 from the germline V gene are MRHNA and SNTAGT. The CDR3 DNA is TGTGCCAGCAGTGAGCTGGACGAGCAGTACTTC. Translation gives CASSELDEQYF.

A few counts support this clone. J is TRBJ2-2 and V is TRBV27; no reliable D call. Trimming removed 6 bases at V and 5 bases at J, with 4 bases between. CDR1 and CDR2 from the germline V gene are MNHEY and SMNVEV (reference sequence). CDR3 length: 11 amino acids. CDR3 bases: TGTGCCAGCAGCTTAACCGGGGAGCTGTTTTTT. This translates into CASSLTGELFF.

There are many counts of this clone. V and J are TRBV7-3 and TRBJ2-2; TRBD2 aligns across 8 bases. Per the germline V gene, CDR1 is SGHTA and CDR2 is FQGTGA. This CDR3 region has 17 residues. The ends lost 5 bases at V and 0 bases at J; junction bases unmatched: 8. DNA of the CDR3: TGTGCCAGCAGCCGACCCGGGGGGGGGGCGAACACCGGGGAGCTGTTTTTT. This encodes CASSRPGGGANTGELFF.

The sample holds many counts of this clone. The CDR3 DNA is TGTGCCAGCAGTGACTCGAGAGGGGCTTATACCACAGATACGCAGTATTTT. As protein: CASSDSRGAYTTDTQYF. The chain uses TRBV6-4 and TRBJ2-3; D is tentatively TRBD1 or TRBD2 (5 bases each). The CDR3 contains 17 residues. Trimming left V 0 bases short and J 2 bases short, with 15 bases between. Germline loops: CDR1 MRHNA, CDR2 SNTAGT.

This chain joins TRBV7-9 and TRBJ2-3; 12 bases are shared with TRBD2. There are 16 residues in the CDR3. Trimming at V came to 3 bases and at J to 3 bases, leaving 4 bases not matched to a gene. Germline V gives CDR1 SEHNR, CDR2 FQNEAQ (reference sequence). The DNA for the CDR3 is TGTGCCAGCAGCTTGGGTCTAGCGGGAGGGACAGATACGCAGTATTTT. Translated: CASSLGLAGGTDTQYF.

In regard to this clone: A read error is possible here, since a much larger clone lies one base away. The conserved phenylalanine or tryptophan is not found at the CDR3 terminus, so this likely reflects a read error. CDR3 sequence reads: CASKRAGGQETQYC. CDR3 DNA: TGCGCCAGCAAGAGGGCTGGGGGGCAGGAGACCCAGTACTGC. The rearrangement uses TRBV5-1 and TRBJ2-5; D tentatively fits TRBD1 or TRBD2 (6 bases each). In germline, CDR1 is SGHRS, CDR2 YFSETQ. Trimming left V 6 bases short and J 5 bases short, with 17 bases between. The CDR3 consists of 14 residues.

The rearrangement uses TRBV7-7 and TRBJ2-5, with 12 bases that match TRBD2. This CDR3 is 13 amino acids long. V shed 5 bases and J 13 bases; nucleotides not matched to a gene: 8. Germline V gene lookup returns CDR1 SSHAT and CDR2 FNYEAQ (reference sequence). This chain's CDR3 is CASSATSGGSRYF. For the CDR3, the DNA is TGTGCCAGCAGCGCGACTAGCGGGGGCTCCCGGTACTTC.